This TCR beta chain was captured in a study of blood T cell repertoires in COVID-19. The CDR3 length is 16 residues. V lost 2 bases to trimming and J lost 1 base, with 12 bases between them. Germline V lookup: CDR1 SGHDT, CDR2 YYEEEE. Only in-frame clones appear in the TCRdb table, and some are missing; sequencing was by immunoSEQ multiplex PCR. The sample includes 93,000 or so clones, roughly 90% seen only once; the top ten take 17%. The TCR sequence derives from a woman of 80 years or more in a cohort sampled during active COVID-19. What was sequenced was peripheral blood. The chain links TRBV5-6 to TRBJ2-2, with TRBD2 as a possible D gene (6 bases). CDR3 DNA: TGTGCCAGCAGCTTAAAAGGGACTCAGAACACCGGGGAGCTGTTTTTT. This encodes CASSLKGTQNTGELFF. The full variable domain, with the rest looked up from reference TRBV5-6 and TRBJ2-2, is DAGVTQSPTHLIKTRGQQVTLRCSPKSGHDTVSWYQQALGQGPQFIFQYYEEEERQRGNFPDRFSGHQFPNYSSELNVNALLLGDSALYLCASSLKGTQNTGELFFGEGSRLTVL.